The 28 T cell receptor beta chains in this list originate from one sample, sequenced in a study of response to subunit inactivated influenza vaccine. TCRdb fed the RT-PCR reads into MiXCR, producing one record per CDR3 protein. Of more than 550,000 distinct CDR3 sequences detected, 12% appear once; the ten largest clones hold roughly 10%. The starting material was PBMCs from blood, obtained on the day of vaccination. Receptor source: a man aged 50 to 60 who received an inactivated influenza vaccine.

This clonotype was seen more than once but under ten times. This chain uses TRBV6-2 or TRBV6-3 with TRBJ2-7; 9 nucleotides agree with TRBD1. Per the germline V gene, CDR1 is MNHEY and CDR2 is SVGEGT. The CDR3 has 14 amino acids. V trimming: 7 bases; J trimming: 3 bases; junction bases outside the gene matches: 7. In DNA form, the CDR3 reads TGTGCCAGCACCTCCTTGGGACAGGGCTACGAGCAGTACTTC. This translates into CASTSLGQGYEQYF.

This clonotype occurred a few times. The rearrangement uses TRBV5-1 and TRBJ2-7; weak D call: TRBD2 (5 bases). This CDR3 has 15 amino acids. Trimming cost V 0 bases and J 7 bases, with 17 bases left between them. Looked up from germline, CDR1 is SGHRS and CDR2 is YFSETQ. CDR3 sequence: CASSLGGSASWEQYF. The DNA for the CDR3 is TGCGCCAGCAGCTTGGGTGGGAGTGCATCTTGGGAGCAGTACTTC. The whole variable domain, remainder taken from reference TRBV5-1 and TRBJ2-7, is KAGVTQTPRYLIKTRGQQVTLSCSPISGHRSVSWYQQTPGQGLQFLFEYFSETQRNKGNFPGRFSGRQFSNSRSEMNVSTLELGDSALYLCASSLGGSASWEQYFGPGTRLTVT.

This clonotype was seen more than once but under ten times. The chain recombines TRBV12-3 or TRBV12-4 with TRBJ2-5; D not resolved. The CDR3 spans 12 residues. Trimming cost V 3 bases and J 6 bases, with 8 bases left between them. The CDR3 here is CASSFGPQTQYF. In DNA, the CDR3 is TGTGCCAGCAGTTTCGGTCCCCAGACCCAGTACTTC.

J is TRBJ2-3 and V is TRBV6-2 or TRBV6-3; TRBD1 matches at 8 bases. V lost 2 bases, J lost 5 bases, and 9 bases stayed unmatched. Germline CDR1 reads MNHEY; CDR2 reads SVGEGT. This CDR3 spans 16 amino acids. As DNA, the CDR3 is TGTGCCAGCAGTTACGGGTCGGCAGGGGGCAGAGATACGCAGTATTTT. This codes for CASSYGSAGGRDTQYF.

Only a few counts were recorded for this clonotype. The chain recombines TRBV20-1 with TRBJ2-3, with D possibly matching TRBD2 (5 bases). Germline V CDR1 and CDR2: DFQATT, SNEGSKA (reference sequence). This CDR3 spans 14 amino acids. CDR3 sequence reads: CSSQRAGYTDTQYF. The CDR3, as DNA: TGCAGCTCCCAACGGGCGGGTTACACAGATACGCAGTATTTT.

The J gene is TRBJ2-2, the V gene TRBV5-5; no clear D. Germline CDR1 and CDR2: SGHKS and YYEKEE (reference sequence). Deletions cut 0 bases from V and 9 bases from J, with 15 bases between. The CDR3 has 15 amino acids. For the CDR3, the DNA is TGTGCCAGCAGCTTGGCCGAGTATGGCCAGAGGGAGCTGTTTTTT. Protein: CASSLAEYGQRELFF.

As concerns this clonotype: At one of its ends the junction is not consistent with the germline gene, which may arise from a read error. The chain carries TRBV2 and TRBJ2-3; D perhaps matches TRBD1 (5 bases). Germline loops: CDR1 SNHLY, CDR2 FYNNEI. The CDR3 is 15 residues long. CDR3 sequence: CASRPVPADTNTQYF. In nucleotides, the CDR3 is TGTGCCAGCAGACCCGTCCCCGCGGACACAAATACGCAGTATTTT.

The rearrangement uses TRBV29-1 and TRBJ2-5, with D perhaps TRBD2 (7 bases). The V and J ends lost 0 bases and 5 bases respectively, with 16 bases between them. The CDR3 sequence is 15 residues long. The germline V gene has CDR1 SQVTM and CDR2 ANQGSEA. In nucleotides, the CDR3 is TGCAGCGTTGAAGATAAGGGGGGGCCGGAGGAGACCCAGTACTTC. Translating gives CSVEDKGGPEETQYF.

This clonotype was seen repeatedly, ten times or more. The chain uses TRBV5-1 and TRBJ2-5, with D possibly matching TRBD1 (6 bases). Germline V CDR1 and CDR2: SGHRS, YFSETQ. Deletions cut 5 bases from V and 1 base from J, with 9 bases between. This CDR3 is 13 amino acids long. The CDR3 DNA sequence: TGCGCCAGCAGACAGGGCCTCCAAGAGACCCAGTACTTC. As protein: CASRQGLQETQYF.

Of note for this clonotype: Sequence at one end of the junction differs from germline and may be a read error. The chain carries TRBV7-7 and TRBJ2-2; no clear D gene. The CDR3 covers 14 residues. Germline V CDR1 and CDR2: SSHAT, FNYEAQ (reference sequence). The CDR3 nucleotides are TGTGCTAGCAGCTTAAAACCCGATGCCGGGGAGCTGTTTTTT. Its protein product is CASSLKPDAGELFF.

V gene TRBV14 combines with J gene TRBJ1-2, with D maybe TRBD1 (6 bases). Germline lookup yields CDR1 SGHDN and CDR2 FVKESK. V lost 0 bases, J lost 3 bases, and 17 bases lay in between. This CDR3 has 17 amino acids. The CDR3: CASSQDRGPGRDYGYTF. CDR3 DNA sequence: TGTGCCAGCAGCCAAGATCGGGGGCCGGGAAGGGACTATGGCTACACCTTC.

There are a few counts of this clonotype. V and J are TRBV20-1 and TRBJ1-1, with D tentatively TRBD1 (6 bases). The CDR3 covers 13 residues. Trimming removed 5 bases from V and 1 base from J, with 11 bases in between. Looked up from germline, CDR1 is DFQATT and CDR2 is SNEGSKA (reference sequence). CDR3 nucleotides: TGCAGTGCTGTGGGGGCGGGGAACACTGAAGCTTTCTTT. It is translated as CSAVGAGNTEAFF.

The rearrangement uses TRBV20-1 and TRBJ2-3, with 9 bases identical to TRBD2. With V trimmed by 3 bases and J by 2 bases, 6 bases remained unmatched. This CDR3 spans 15 amino acids. The V gene's germline CDR1 is DFQATT and CDR2 SNEGSKA (reference sequence). In DNA, the CDR3 is TGCAGTGCTAGGGGCGGGACTAGCCTCACAGATACGCAGTATTTT. Translation gives CSARGGTSLTDTQYF.

The J gene is TRBJ2-5, the V gene TRBV12-3 or TRBV12-4; 7 bases line up with TRBD2. This CDR3 has 16 amino acids. V lost 5 bases to trimming and J lost 3 bases; unmatched junction nucleotides: 12. The CDR3 here is CASSPYPVGREETQYF. The CDR3 bases are TGTGCCAGCAGTCCATACCCCGTAGGGAGGGAAGAGACCCAGTACTTC.

V usage is TRBV12-3 or TRBV12-4 and J usage is TRBJ2-7; 8 positions match TRBD1. This CDR3 is built from 14 residues. The V segment lost 6 bases and the J segment 1 base; nucleotides outside the gene matches: 5. In DNA form, the CDR3 reads TGTGCCAGCAGCCGGGACAGGTTTTCCTACGAGCAGTACTTC. Translated: CASSRDRFSYEQYF.

This clonotype came up many times. This rearrangement joins TRBV27 to TRBJ2-3; TRBD2 aligns across 11 bases. CDR1 and CDR2 (germline): MNHEY, SMNVEV (reference sequence). This CDR3 is 16 amino acids long. J gave up 6 bases and V 5 bases, and 10 bases lay outside the gene matches. Here the CDR3 reads CASSKGLAVSRDTQYF. The CDR3 nucleotides read TGTGCCAGCAGTAAGGGACTAGCGGTATCAAGGGATACGCAGTATTTT.

This clonotype was observed a few times. The gene calls are TRBV20-1 and TRBJ2-7, with D possibly matching TRBD1 (6 bases). Germline CDR1 is DFQATT and CDR2 is SNEGSKA (reference sequence). This CDR3 region has 12 residues. V lost 6 bases and J lost 0, with 9 bases in between. The CDR3 DNA sequence: TGCAGTGCCAGGACAGACTCCTACGAGCAGTACTTC. This sequence encodes CSARTDSYEQYF.

V and J are TRBV6-1 and TRBJ2-1; TRBD2 is a possible D gene (6 bases). Trimming took off 11 bases at V and 1 base at J, with 18 bases between the two ends. Germline CDR1 reads MNHNS; CDR2 reads SASEGT. This CDR3 contains 15 residues. CDR3: CAASPSGTSYNEQFF. As DNA, the CDR3 is TGTGCCGCCTCTCCCTCCGGGACTTCCTACAATGAGCAGTTCTTC.

This clonotype has at least ten counts. V gene TRBV28 combines with J gene TRBJ2-1; the D gene is possibly TRBD1 (6 bases). This CDR3 contains 14 residues. V lost 7 bases and J 4 bases, leaving 14 bases between the germline ends. The germline gives CDR1 MDHEN, CDR2 SYDVKM. The CDR3 protein is CASTMGTLYNEQFF. The CDR3 DNA is TGTGCCAGCACCATGGGGACACTTTACAATGAGCAGTTCTTC.

The genes are TRBV24-1 and TRBJ2-3; TRBD2 matches 8 bases. J lost 4 bases, V lost 2 bases, and 4 bases had no gene match. Germline CDR1 is KGHDR and CDR2 is SFDVKD. The CDR3 is 15 residues long. The CDR3 region is CATSDSGGQADTQYF. The CDR3 bases are TGTGCCACCAGTGATTCGGGGGGGCAGGCAGATACGCAGTATTTT.

The V call is TRBV11-2, the J call TRBJ2-5, with D possibly matching TRBD1 (6 bases). The CDR3 totals 13 residues. The V gene's germline CDR1 is SGHAT and CDR2 FQNNGV. Trimming stripped 5 bases from V and 5 bases from J, with 12 bases between. CDR3 protein: CASSETGMETQYF. CDR3 in DNA: TGTGCCAGCAGCGAAACAGGGATGGAGACCCAGTACTTC.

This clonotype has a count of ten or more. CDR3 bases: TGCACCGGCGAAGGACGAGCGGCCGAGACCCAGTACTTC. Encoded protein: CTGEGRAAETQYF. V is TRBV20-1 and J is TRBJ2-5, with TRBD2 as a possible D gene (5 bases). The CDR3 totals 13 residues. Germline values: CDR1 DFQATT, CDR2 SNEGSKA (reference sequence).

This clonotype was observed a handful of times. V and J are TRBV10-3 and TRBJ2-2; D is uncertain. Germline CDR1 reads ENHRY; CDR2 reads SYGVKD. The CDR3 runs 16 residues. With 4 bases removed from V and 5 bases from J, the gap between germline ends came to 17 bases. CDR3: CAISVMAARHTGELFF. The CDR3 DNA reads TGTGCCATCAGTGTTATGGCGGCTCGCCATACCGGGGAGCTGTTTTTT.

In this sample, this clonotype turned up many times. This chain connects TRBV20-1 to TRBJ2-1; no clear D gene. The CDR3 contains 11 residues. V was cut by 3 bases and J by 6 bases, with 6 bases left in between. CDR1 is DFQATT, CDR2 SNEGSKA, per germline (reference sequence). The CDR3, as DNA: TGCAGTGCTAGGTCCGGCAATGAGCAGTTCTTC. Protein: CSARSGNEQFF.

This clonotype has just a few counts. V is TRBV20-1 and J is TRBJ2-3, with D maybe TRBD2 (6 bases). V was shortened by 3 bases and J by 0 bases, with 10 bases between the two germline ends. The CDR3 covers 14 residues. Germline lookup yields CDR1 DFQATT and CDR2 SNEGSKA (reference sequence). The CDR3 DNA follows: TGCAGTGCTAGCCCCGGGACTAGCACAGATACGCAGTATTTT. It encodes CSASPGTSTDTQYF.

This clonotype occurred a few times. The chain recombines TRBV7-2 with TRBJ2-3, with D unclear. Germline V gene data show CDR1 as SGHTA and CDR2 as FQGNSA. This CDR3 is 15 amino acids long. Trimming removed 3 bases at V and 2 bases at J, with 12 bases between. The CDR3 protein is CASSFNTISTDTQYF. Written as DNA, the CDR3 is TGTGCCAGCAGCTTTAACACCATTTCCACAGATACGCAGTATTTT.

This clonotype has ten or more counts. V and J are TRBV12-3 or TRBV12-4 and TRBJ2-7; a possible D gene is TRBD2 (6 bases). Trimming shortened V by 5 bases and J by 6 bases, and 20 bases separated the two germline ends. The CDR3 consists of 15 residues. The CDR3 protein is CASSPRLGTSIEQYF. The CDR3 DNA reads as TGTGCCAGCAGTCCCCGACTAGGGACCTCTATCGAGCAGTACTTC.

This clonotype showed up just a few times. J is TRBJ2-5 and V is TRBV20-1, with D possibly TRBD2 on 5 matching bases. This CDR3 is 16 amino acids long. The V end was cut by 6 bases, the J end by 4 bases, with 24 bases between. Germline CDR1 is DFQATT and CDR2 is SNEGSKA (reference sequence). CDR3 protein: CSANRMDSGSGETQYF. In nucleotides, the CDR3 is TGCAGTGCCAACCGAATGGACTCCGGGTCTGGAGAGACCCAGTACTTC.